This T cell receptor (beta chain) was identified in a study of blood T cell repertoires in COVID-19 (dated by TCRdb to 2018 to 2021). Regarding the study in general: Collaborator samples came from the United States, Italy and Spain and covered acute and convalescent phases of COVID-19. The prospective study material was composed of cDNA or gDNA derived from T cells, B-cell-depleted T cells, or PBMCs. Deeply sampled blood TCRbeta repertoires from subjects exposed to, actively infected with, or recovered from COVID-19 were included in the dataset. A freely available public database, intended as a resource for researchers studying the immune response to SARS-CoV-2, is where the repertoires were released. Samples came from the ongoing ImmuneRACE study (first 160 participants) plus 1,254 subjects from 6 global collaborators. Nearly every sample came with metadata listing a de-identified subject ID, COVID-19 status, age in years and sex. Where available, HLA class I and class II types were taken from metadata supplied by the sample provider and were not determined by assay-based typing.

The CDR3 has 15 amino acids, counting the end cysteine and phenylalanine. Solely the CDR3 DNA is kept, with 45 bases framed from the first base. V drops 0 bases and J drops 2 bases, leaving 11 bases in between. The germline V gene encodes CDR1 LGHNA and CDR2 YSLEER. As for this clone: Its antigen specificity is not known. One base away there is no much larger clone; base qualities are not given.

TCRbeta CDR3 regions were amplified from genomic DNA using the immunoSEQ Assay, a bias-controlled multiplex PCR. The study's own analysis went as follows. The number of nucleated cells in each sample was estimated from the amplification of reference gene primers within the assay. To quantify the absolute abundance of each unique TCRbeta CDR3 rearrangement, sequence reads were collapsed and filtered. Productive Simpson clonality was computed per sample as the square root of Simpson's diversity index over productive rearrangements. TCRdb re-hosts the immuneACCESS table, in-frame sequences only. Its copies lack some clones; in the studies checked, an unresolved V gene accounts for under half of them, and the cause for the rest is not known. From that table come the V and J calls and clone size; the DNA was used to work out D and trimming. In this sample the table shows around 150,000 clones, 70% to 80% of which occur a single time. The ten largest clones add up to about 8.3% of the sample.

Beyond this particular receptor, the publication reports: The amount of clinical and demographic metadata varied by source and participant and was provided uncurated.

The collaborating institutions used their own protocols to collect whole blood in K2EDTA tubes. For TCRbeta analysis, collaborators shipped samples in one of three forms: frozen whole blood, isolated PBMCs, or DNA extracted from either of those sample types. The sequencing input was peripheral blood. This TCR derives from a man between 60 and 75 years old with acute or convalescent COVID-19. The V and J genes are TRBV4-3 and TRBJ2-7; possibly the D gene is TRBD1, per 5 matching bases. CDR3 protein: CASSQDGRQPYEQYF. In nucleotide form, the sequence is TGCGCCAGCAGCCAAGATGGCAGACAGCCCTACGAGCAGTACTTC.